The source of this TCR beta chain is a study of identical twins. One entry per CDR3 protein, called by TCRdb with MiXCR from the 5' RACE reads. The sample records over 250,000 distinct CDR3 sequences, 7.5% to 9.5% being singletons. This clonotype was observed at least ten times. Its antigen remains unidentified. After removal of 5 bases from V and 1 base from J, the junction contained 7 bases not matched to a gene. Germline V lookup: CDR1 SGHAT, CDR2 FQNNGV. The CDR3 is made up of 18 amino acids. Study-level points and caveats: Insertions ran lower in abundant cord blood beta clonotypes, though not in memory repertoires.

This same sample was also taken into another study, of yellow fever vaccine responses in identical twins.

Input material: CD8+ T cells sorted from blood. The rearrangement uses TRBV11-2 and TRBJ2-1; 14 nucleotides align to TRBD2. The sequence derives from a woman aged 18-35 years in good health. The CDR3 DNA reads TGTGCCAGCAGCGCCTCCGGGACTAGCGGGGGATCCTACAATGAGCAGTTCTTC. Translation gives CASSASGTSGGSYNEQFF. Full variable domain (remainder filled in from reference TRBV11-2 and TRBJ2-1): EAGVAQSPRYKIIEKRQSVAFWCNPISGHATLYWYQQILGQGPKLLIQFQNNGVVDDSQLPKDRFSAERLKGVDSTLKIQPAKLEDSAVYLCASSASGTSGGSYNEQFFGPGTRLTVL.